A selection of T cell receptor beta chains follows, all from one sample in a study of blood T cell repertoires in COVID-19. Sequencing was performed with immunoSEQ multiplex PCR; in TCRdb, only in-frame clones are kept and a portion is missing. The data show some 150,000 clones, over 65% seen once. The source material was peripheral blood. The receptors here all came from a woman older than 75 with active or convalescent COVID-19. Each CDR3 is given with its conserved first and last residue. A D gene is named only where the DNA matches it firmly. Where a row states a size, it is once, few, many or the class of an expanded clone; other rows omit it.

v_gene,d_gene,abundance,j_gene,CDR3aa,CDR3nt
TRBV5-1,.,.,TRBJ1-6,CASSNRETDNSPLHF,TGCGCCAGCAGCAACCGGGAAACCGATAATTCACCCCTCCACTTT
TRBV3-1/TRBV3-2,TRBD2,many,TRBJ2-1,CASSYQAGTGNEQFF,TGTGCCAGCAGCTATCAAGCGGGGACGGGTAATGAGCAGTTCTTC
TRBV10-3,.,.,TRBJ1-5,CAIRQGIGQPQHF,TGTGCCATCAGGCAGGGGATCGGTCAGCCCCAGCATTTT
TRBV10-3,.,.,TRBJ2-1,CAISVTTYNEQFF,TGTGCCATCAGTGTTACTACCTACAATGAGCAGTTCTTC
TRBV5-1,TRBD1,.,TRBJ1-1,CASSPTGGRSTEAFF,TGCGCCAGCAGCCCTACAGGGGGCAGGAGTACTGAAGCTTTCTTT
TRBV6-5,.,few,TRBJ2-3,CASRDPGVTDTQYF,TGTGCCAGCAGAGACCCGGGGGTCACAGATACGCAGTATTTT
TRBV28,.,.,TRBJ1-4,CASSLQTGGPEKLFF,TGTGCCAGCAGTTTACAAACAGGCGGACCCGAAAAACTGTTTTTT
TRBV11-2,.,.,TRBJ2-7,CASSLVRRGVYEQYF,TGTGCCAGCAGCTTAGTTAGAAGGGGTGTATACGAGCAGTACTTC
TRBV10-3,.,.,TRBJ2-7,CASSQDFGYEQYF,TGTGCCAGCTCACAGGATTTTGGCTACGAGCAGTACTTC
TRBV5-1,TRBD1,.,TRBJ1-1,CASSLANRGNTEAFF,TGCGCCAGCAGCTTGGCGAACAGGGGGAACACTGAAGCTTTCTTT
TRBV6-2/TRBV6-3,TRBD1,.,TRBJ1-1,CASSATGTGMNTEAFF,TGTGCCAGCAGTGCAACCGGGACAGGCATGAACACTGAAGCTTTCTTT
TRBV28,.,.,TRBJ1-6,CASSSGGASSPLHF,TGTGCCAGCAGTTCCGGAGGGGCCAGTTCACCCCTCCACTTT
TRBV7-9,.,once,TRBJ2-7,CASSFEGSLHEQYF,TGTGCCAGCAGCTTTGAGGGATCCCTCCACGAGCAGTACTTC
TRBV24-1,.,once,TRBJ1-2,CATSPGVGGYTF,TGTGCCACCAGTCCAGGGGTTGGCGGCTACACCTTC
TRBV7-9,TRBD2,.,TRBJ2-1,CASSFVAGGYNEQFF,TGTGCCAGCAGCTTCGTAGCGGGGGGTTACAATGAGCAGTTCTTC
TRBV5-4,TRBD1,few,TRBJ1-6,CASSSTGGNNSPLHF,TGTGCCAGCAGCTCCACAGGGGGGAATAATTCACCCCTCCACTTT
TRBV5-1,TRBD1,.,TRBJ1-6,CASSSTGQHSYNSPLHF,TGCGCCAGCAGCTCGACGGGACAGCACTCCTATAATTCACCCCTCCACTTT
TRBV19,.,.,TRBJ1-1,CASSIGPTGGVTEAFF,TGTGCCAGTAGTATAGGGCCGACAGGTGGGGTAACTGAAGCTTTCTTT
TRBV20-1,.,.,TRBJ2-7,CSVVDFNEQYF,TGCAGTGTCGTGGACTTCAACGAGCAGTACTTC
TRBV5-1,.,many,TRBJ1-5,CASRATGDSNQPQHF,TGCGCCAGCAGGGCGACAGGAGATAGCAATCAGCCCCAGCATTTT
TRBV14,TRBD1,.,TRBJ1-6,CASSQEGQGLSPLHF,TGTGCCAGCAGCCAAGAAGGACAGGGGCTATCACCCCTCCACTTT
TRBV15,.,.,TRBJ2-3,CATSRDSVDTQYF,TGTGCCACCAGCAGAGATTCCGTAGATACGCAGTATTTT
TRBV7-2,TRBD1,.,TRBJ1-3,CASSLAGTGSGNTIYF,TGTGCCAGCAGCTTAGCGGGGACAGGGTCTGGAAACACCATATATTTT
TRBV2,TRBD1,.,TRBJ1-1,CASIWDSQAFF,TGTGCCAGCATCTGGGACAGCCAAGCTTTCTTT
TRBV15,TRBD1,.,TRBJ2-5,CATSRRVGDRITQYF,TGTGCCACCAGCAGAAGGGTCGGGGACAGGATCACCCAGTACTTC
TRBV30,TRBD2,.,TRBJ2-5,CAWSLDSGGGETQYF,TGTGCCTGGAGTCTTGATAGCGGGGGCGGAGAGACCCAGTACTTC
TRBV10-2,.,few,TRBJ1-6,CASRVGGPSYNSPLHF,TGCGCCAGCAGGGTCGGAGGGCCCTCCTATAATTCACCCCTCCACTTT
TRBV9,.,few,TRBJ2-7,CASSVWEGGYEQYF,TGTGCCAGCAGCGTATGGGAGGGGGGCTACGAGCAGTACTTC
TRBV6-2/TRBV6-3,.,.,TRBJ1-5,CASSYPPQPQHF,TGTGCCAGCAGTTACCCTCCCCAGCCCCAGCATTTT
TRBV28,.,.,TRBJ1-5,CASSSGLVQPQHF,TGTGCCAGCAGTTCAGGGCTCGTGCAGCCCCAGCATTTT
TRBV27,TRBD2,.,TRBJ2-7,CASSTLAGSYEQYF,TGTGCCAGCAGCACCTTAGCGGGGAGCTACGAGCAGTACTTC
TRBV3-1/TRBV3-2,TRBD2,.,TRBJ2-7,CASTSGGAGEQYF,TGTGCCAGCACCAGCGGGGGGGCCGGGGAGCAGTACTTC
TRBV2,TRBD1,.,TRBJ1-1,CASTHGDRMNTEAFF,TGTGCCAGCACCCACGGGGACAGAATGAACACTGAAGCTTTCTTT
TRBV11-2,TRBD1,.,TRBJ2-7,CASSPGQLGHEQYF,TGTGCCAGCAGCCCGGGACAGTTGGGCCACGAGCAGTACTTC
TRBV5-1,TRBD2,.,TRBJ2-5,CASSSGLAGSYQETQYF,TGCGCCAGCAGCTCGGGACTAGCGGGGTCGTACCAAGAGACCCAGTACTTC
TRBV30,TRBD2,.,TRBJ2-7,CAWNPRTSGAAYEQYF,TGTGCCTGGAACCCCAGGACTAGCGGGGCAGCTTACGAGCAGTACTTC
TRBV15,TRBD1,.,TRBJ2-6,CATELGDSPSGANVLTF,TGTGCCACGGAGTTGGGGGACAGTCCCTCTGGTGCCAACGTCCTGACTTTC
TRBV28,TRBD1,.,TRBJ1-5,CASKDRVLDSQPQHF,TGTGCCAGCAAGGACAGGGTACTCGATAGTCAGCCCCAGCATTTT
TRBV18,.,.,TRBJ1-5,CASSPPGQLNQPQHF,TGTGCCAGCTCACCACCGGGACAACTAAATCAGCCCCAGCATTTT
TRBV6-1,.,once,TRBJ2-1,CASSEQDSGPQFF,TGTGCCAGCAGTGAACAGGACAGTGGTCCGCAGTTCTTC
TRBV9,.,.,TRBJ2-7,CASSPGQPAYEQYF,TGTGCCAGCAGCCCGGGACAACCCGCCTACGAGCAGTACTTC
TRBV5-4,TRBD1,.,TRBJ1-2,CASIQDRAGGYTF,TGTGCCAGCATCCAGGACAGGGCAGGCGGCTACACCTTC
TRBV5-1,.,.,TRBJ1-5,CASKPGEAGQPQHF,TGCGCCAGCAAACCAGGGGAAGCAGGTCAGCCCCAGCATTTT
TRBV30,TRBD1,.,TRBJ2-2,CAWSPTRGLGGELFF,TGTGCCTGGAGTCCGACCAGGGGGCTCGGCGGGGAGCTGTTTTTT
TRBV30,.,.,TRBJ1-3,CAWSPRDMIGNTIYF,TGTGCCTGGAGTCCCCGGGACATGATCGGAAACACCATATATTTT
TRBV28,.,.,TRBJ1-3,CASSLHRSSGNTIYF,TGTGCCAGCAGTTTACACAGGTCCTCTGGAAACACCATATATTTT
TRBV7-3,TRBD1,.,TRBJ2-5,CASSLTGQGQETQYF,TGTGCCAGCAGCTTAACGGGACAGGGGCAAGAGACCCAGTACTTC
TRBV4-2,.,.,TRBJ1-3,CASSQGRRLMSVSGNTIYF,TGTGCCAGCAGCCAAGGTAGGCGGCTGATGTCCGTCTCTGGAAACACCATATATTTT
TRBV6-5,.,.,TRBJ1-6,CASGLQLLTLHF,TGTGCCAGCGGGCTACAACTTCTTACCCTCCACTTT
TRBV25-1,.,.,TRBJ1-1,CASSEFGRTSTEAFF,TGTGCCAGCAGTGAATTTGGCAGAACCTCCACTGAAGCTTTCTTT
TRBV7-3,.,.,TRBJ1-3,CASSLGDGNTIYF,TGTGCCAGCAGCTTAGGAGATGGAAACACCATATATTTT
TRBV4-1,.,.,TRBJ1-2,CASSQGGGLRQSNYGYTF,TGCGCCAGCAGCCAAGGGGGTGGCCTGCGACAGAGTAACTATGGCTACACCTTC
TRBV10-3,TRBD1,.,TRBJ2-2,CAISQAGTGNTGELFF,TGTGCCATCAGTCAGGCCGGGACAGGGAACACCGGGGAGCTGTTTTTT
TRBV28,TRBD1,.,TRBJ1-1,CASSSSPGTGNTEAFF,TGTGCCAGCAGTTCCTCACCCGGGACAGGGAACACTGAAGCTTTCTTT
TRBV6-2/TRBV6-3,.,.,TRBJ1-2,CASSYRGAQDYGYTF,TGTGCCAGCAGTTACCGTGGGGCCCAGGACTATGGCTACACCTTC
TRBV5-4,TRBD1,.,TRBJ2-5,CASSGRTGGFGETQYF,TGTGCCAGCAGCGGAAGAACAGGGGGCTTCGGAGAGACCCAGTACTTC
TRBV5-5,.,.,TRBJ2-2,CASSFRNTGELFF,TGTGCCAGCAGCTTTAGGAACACCGGGGAGCTGTTTTTT